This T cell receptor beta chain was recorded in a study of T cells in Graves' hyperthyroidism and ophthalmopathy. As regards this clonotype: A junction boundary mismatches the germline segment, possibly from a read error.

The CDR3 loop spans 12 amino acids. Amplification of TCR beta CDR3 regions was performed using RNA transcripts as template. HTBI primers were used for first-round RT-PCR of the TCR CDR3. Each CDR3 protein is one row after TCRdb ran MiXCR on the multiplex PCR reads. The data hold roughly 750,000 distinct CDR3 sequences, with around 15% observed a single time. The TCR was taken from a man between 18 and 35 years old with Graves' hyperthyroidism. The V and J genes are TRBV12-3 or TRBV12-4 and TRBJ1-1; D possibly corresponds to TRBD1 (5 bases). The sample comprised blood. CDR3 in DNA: TGTGCCAGCATTACAGGTAACACTGAAACTTTCTTT. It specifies CASITGNTETFF.